This TCR beta chain appears in the sequencing data of a study of CD8 T cells in Susac syndrome. The CDR3 contains 14 residues. Per germline, CDR1 MGHDK and CDR2 SYGVNS. With V trimmed by 6 bases and J by 7 bases, 9 bases remained unmatched. Purification of the CD8+ and CD4+ T cells relied on negative isolation, and TEMRA cells underwent FACS enrichment. Random hexamers were used to reverse transcribe an amount of about 0.45 to 1 ug RNA. Using its own MiXCR run on the immunoSEQ multiplex PCR reads, TCRdb lists one record per CDR3 protein. The sample carries roughly 110,000 distinct CDR3 sequences, roughly 94% recorded once.

V gene TRBV25-1 combines with J gene TRBJ2-7; 10 bases align to TRBD1. Specimen: CD8+ T cells from PBMCs. This sequence was found in a human donor with Susac syndrome. The DNA for the CDR3 is TGTGCCAGCAGAAGGGGACAGGGGTTCAATGAGCAGTACTTC. Protein sequence: CASRRGQGFNEQYF.